This T cell receptor beta chain is drawn from a study of blood T cell repertoires in COVID-19. Study background: Acute-phase and convalescent COVID-19 samples originated in the United States, Italy and Spain. T cells, B-cell-depleted T cells, or PBMCs provided the cDNA or gDNA that served as material.

CDR3 length: 15 residues. The germline V gene has CDR1 WNHNN and CDR2 SYGVQD (reference sequence). V shed 6 bases and J 6 bases; nucleotides not matched to a gene: 6. Authors' analysis steps: Nucleated cell counts were estimated from reference gene primer amplification. TCRdb keeps only in-frame clones here, not all; method: immunoSEQ multiplex PCR. V, J and clone size reflect that table, while D and trimming were determined from the DNA. This sample yields some 120,000 clones, of which roughly four fifths are seen a single time; about 18% belongs to the top ten. This clone was found a few times. The chain combines TRBV10-1 with TRBJ2-1, with 12 bases that match TRBD1. This receptor was taken from a man aged 25 to 40 with COVID-19, enrolled during active disease. The sample consisted of peripheral blood. In DNA form, the CDR3 reads TGCGCCAGCAGCGCCGGGACAGGGGGCTCCAATGAGCAGTTCTTC. Translated: CASSAGTGGSNEQFF.